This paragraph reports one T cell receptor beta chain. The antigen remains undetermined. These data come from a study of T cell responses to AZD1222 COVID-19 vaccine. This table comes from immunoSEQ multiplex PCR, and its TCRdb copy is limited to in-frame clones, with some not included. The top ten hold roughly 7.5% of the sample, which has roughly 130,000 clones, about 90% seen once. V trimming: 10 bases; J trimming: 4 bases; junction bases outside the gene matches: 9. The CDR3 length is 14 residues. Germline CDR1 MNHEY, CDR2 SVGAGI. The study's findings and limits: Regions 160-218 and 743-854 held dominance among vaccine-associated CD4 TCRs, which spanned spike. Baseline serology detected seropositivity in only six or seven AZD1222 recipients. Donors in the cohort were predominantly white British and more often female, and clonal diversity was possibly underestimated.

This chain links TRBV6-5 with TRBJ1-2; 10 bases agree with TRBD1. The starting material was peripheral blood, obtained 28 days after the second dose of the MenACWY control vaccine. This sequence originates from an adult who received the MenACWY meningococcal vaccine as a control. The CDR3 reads CATQRQGAGYGYTF. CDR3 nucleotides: TGTGCCACCCAACGACAGGGGGCAGGCTATGGCTACACCTTC.